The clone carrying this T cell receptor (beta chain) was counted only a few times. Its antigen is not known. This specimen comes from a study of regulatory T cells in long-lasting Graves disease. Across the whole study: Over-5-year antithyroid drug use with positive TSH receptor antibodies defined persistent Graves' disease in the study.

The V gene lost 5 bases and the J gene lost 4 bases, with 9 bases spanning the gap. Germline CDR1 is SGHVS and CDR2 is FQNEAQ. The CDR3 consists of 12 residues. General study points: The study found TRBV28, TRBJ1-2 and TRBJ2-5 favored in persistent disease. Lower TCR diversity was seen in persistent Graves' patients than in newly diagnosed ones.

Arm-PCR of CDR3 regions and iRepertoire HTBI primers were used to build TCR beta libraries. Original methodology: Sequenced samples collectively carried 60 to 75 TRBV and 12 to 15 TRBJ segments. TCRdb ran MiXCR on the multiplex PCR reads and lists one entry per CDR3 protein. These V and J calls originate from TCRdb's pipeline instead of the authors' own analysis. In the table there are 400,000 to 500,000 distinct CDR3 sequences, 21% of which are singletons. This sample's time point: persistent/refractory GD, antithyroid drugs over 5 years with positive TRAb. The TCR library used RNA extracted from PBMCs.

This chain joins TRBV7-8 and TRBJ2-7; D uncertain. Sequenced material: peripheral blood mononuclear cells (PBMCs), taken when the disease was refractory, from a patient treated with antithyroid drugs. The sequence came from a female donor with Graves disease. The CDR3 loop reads CASSTDLYEQYF. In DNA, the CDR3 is TGTGCCAGCAGCACCGACTTGTACGAGCAGTACTTC.